Listed below are T cell receptor beta chains from one sample, sequenced in a study of T-cell reconstitution after alpha-beta-depleted transplantation in children. Each CDR3 protein is one row after TCRdb ran MiXCR on the PCR reads. The sample lists approximately 630,000 distinct CDR3 sequences, less than 15% occurring once. The material sequenced was PBMCs, taken before TCRalphabeta/CD19-depleted stem cell transplant. The receptors shown here come from a girl aged 2 to 9 with congenital amegakaryocytic thrombocytopenia, due to receive a stem cell transplant. Both conserved end residues are part of each CDR3. D genes are given only for firm matches. Part of the rows lack a size; the others show once, few, many or a class for expanded clones.

clone_size | j_call | d_call | cdr3_length | v_call | cdr3_nt | cdr3_aa
. | TRBJ2-7 | TRBD2 | 14 | TRBV27 | TGTGCCAGCAGTTCCGGGACTAGCTACTACGAGCAGTACTTC | CASSSGTSYYEQYF
many | TRBJ2-1 | TRBD2 | 14 | TRBV11-2 | TGTGCCAGCTTACGTCCGGGAGGGGACAATGAGCAGTTCTTC | CASLRPGGDNEQFF
many | TRBJ2-7 | TRBD2 | 13 | TRBV20-1 | TGCAGTGTCTCAGCGGGAGTCTCCTACGAGCAGTACTTC | CSVSAGVSYEQYF
many | TRBJ1-2 | . | 14 | TRBV29-1 | TGCAGCGTTTGGGGGGCGAAAAGGGGCTATGGCTACACCTTC | CSVWGAKRGYGYTF
many | TRBJ2-6 | . | 17 | TRBV4-1 | TGCGCCAGCAGCCAAGTTTCAGGGACTTCTGGGGCCAACGTCCTGACTTTC | CASSQVSGTSGANVLTF
few | TRBJ1-1 | . | 16 | TRBV11-2 | TGTGCCAGCAGCTTCGGACAGCAGACCATGAACACTGAAGCTTTCTTT | CASSFGQQTMNTEAFF
few | TRBJ2-1 | TRBD1 | 13 | TRBV5-1 | TGCGCCACCGGGACAGGGGGAAGGAATGAGCAGTTCTTC | CATGTGGRNEQFF
. | TRBJ2-6 | . | 18 | TRBV3-1 | TGTGCCAGCAGCCAAGAACTTCTCCAGCTCTCTGGGGCCAACGTCCTGACTTTC | CASSQELLQLSGANVLTF
. | TRBJ2-7 | . | 11 | TRBV10-3 | TGTGCCATCAGTGATCCCCCCGAGCAGTACTTC | CAISDPPEQYF
few | TRBJ1-3 | . | 16 | TRBV7-6 | TGTGCCAGCAGCTTATCCTCGGGGGCTTCTGGAAACACCATATATTTT | CASSLSSGASGNTIYF
many | TRBJ2-5 | . | 14 | TRBV20-1 | TGCAGTGCCAGCCTCGTCAGGGGCTCGGAGACCCAGTACTTC | CSASLVRGSETQYF
few | TRBJ2-1 | TRBD2 | 17 | TRBV5-1 | TGCGCCAGCAGCTTGAGTCTCCTGCGGGAGATCCACAATGAGCAGTTCTTC | CASSLSLLREIHNEQFF
many | TRBJ2-5 | . | 14 | TRBV3-1 | TGTGCCAGCAGCCAAGAATGGACCAGAGAGACCCAGTACTTC | CASSQEWTRETQYF
. | TRBJ1-2 | . | 12 | TRBV5-1 | TGCGCCAGCAGCGCAGGGCAAGATGGCTACACCTTC | CASSAGQDGYTF
many | TRBJ2-7 | TRBD1 | 17 | TRBV24-1 | TGTGCCACCAGTGATTTGGCCGGGACAGGGGGCCCCTACGAGCAGTACTTC | CATSDLAGTGGPYEQYF
many | TRBJ2-1 | TRBD2 | 14 | TRBV29-1 | TGCAGCCTGACGTTACTCGGGAGGGCCGATGAGCAGTTCTTC | CSLTLLGRADEQFF
few | TRBJ1-1 | . | 15 | TRBV7-2 | TGTGCCAGCAGCTTAATACCCGGACAGTACACTGAAGCTTTCTTT | CASSLIPGQYTEAFF
many | TRBJ2-7 | TRBD2 | 15 | TRBV10-2 | TGCGCCAGCACCGCTACGGGACTAGCTTTCTACGAGCAGTACTTC | CASTATGLAFYEQYF
many | TRBJ2-7 | TRBD1 | 13 | TRBV12-3/TRBV12-4 | TGTGCCAGCAGTTTCGGGACAGGCGTCGAGCAGTACTTC | CASSFGTGVEQYF
many | TRBJ2-1 | TRBD2 | 15 | TRBV4-1 | TGCGCCAGCAGCCAAGGAGTTAGCGGGAGAGGCGAGCAGTTCTTC | CASSQGVSGRGEQFF
many | TRBJ2-7 | . | 13 | TRBV28 | TGTGCCACTGGACTACTCGTCCCATACGAGCAGTACTTC | CATGLLVPYEQYF
many | TRBJ1-5 | . | 15 | TRBV20-1 | TGCAGTGCCTTGTCTAGCCTGGGGGAGGGGCAGCCCCAGCATTTT | CSALSSLGEGQPQHF
few | TRBJ2-7 | . | 14 | TRBV7-9 | TGTGCCAGCAGCACTACGACAGAAACCTACGAGCAGTACTTC | CASSTTTETYEQYF
many | TRBJ1-1 | . | 13 | TRBV12-3/TRBV12-4 | TGTGCCAGCAGATCCGTCGGGGGCTACCCAGCTTTCTTT | CASRSVGGYPAFF
. | TRBJ1-5 | . | 15 | TRBV20-1 | TGCAGTGCTAGAATTTTGGGCCCAAGCAATCAGCCCCAGCATTTT | CSARILGPSNQPQHF
many | TRBJ2-2 | TRBD1 | 16 | TRBV5-1 | TGCGCCAGCAGCTTGAATGGACAGGGCGTCACCGGGGAGCTGTTTTTT | CASSLNGQGVTGELFF
. | TRBJ2-1 | TRBD2 | 18 | TRBV15 | TGTGCCACCAGCAGAGAAAGGCCGGGACTAGCGGTTACCAATGAGCAGTTCTTC | CATSRERPGLAVTNEQFF
many | TRBJ2-7 | . | 12 | TRBV5-1 | TGCGCCAGCAGGGCTCGCACTTACGAGCAGTACTTC | CASRARTYEQYF
many | TRBJ2-1 | TRBD1 | 16 | TRBV4-1 | TGCGCCAGCAGCCAGGACCCAGGGGGCACCTACAATGAGCAGTTCTTC | CASSQDPGGTYNEQFF
. | TRBJ1-6 | . | 14 | TRBV11-2 | TGTGCCAGCAGCTTCAACTCCTATAATTCACCCCTCCACTTT | CASSFNSYNSPLHF
. | TRBJ2-1 | . | 12 | TRBV4-2 | TGTGCCAGCAGCCGGGCGCAAAATGAGCAGTTCTTC | CASSRAQNEQFF
. | TRBJ1-3 | . | 15 | TRBV14 | TGTGCCAGCAGCCTCGGACGGCTCTCTGGAAACACCATATATTTT | CASSLGRLSGNTIYF
. | TRBJ2-1 | . | 14 | TRBV4-1 | TGCGCCAGCAGCAATCGGAGGGTTATAGATGAGCAGTTCTTC | CASSNRRVIDEQFF
few | TRBJ2-7 | TRBD2 | 20 | TRBV12-3/TRBV12-4 | TGTGCCAGCAGTCCTATCTCCCCACTAGCGGGAGGCGTAAGACTCTACGAGCAGTACTTC | CASSPISPLAGGVRLYEQYF
. | TRBJ2-2 | TRBD2 | 15 | TRBV29-1 | TGCAGCGTTGAGGGGGGGACTAGCGACACCGGGGAGCTGTTTTTT | CSVEGGTSDTGELFF
few | TRBJ2-1 | TRBD2 | 14 | TRBV4-1 | TGCGCCAGCAGCCAGGGACTATCAGTTGATGAGCAGTTCTTC | CASSQGLSVDEQFF
. | TRBJ2-7 | . | 14 | TRBV5-1 | TGCGCCAGCAGCACCCGGGGACCTGTCTACGAGCAGTACTTC | CASSTRGPVYEQYF
. | TRBJ2-3 | TRBD2 | 17 | TRBV5-1 | TGCGCCAGCGCAAGGAAGTCGGCGGGAGGGCCGGGAGATACGCAGTATTTT | CASARKSAGGPGDTQYF
. | TRBJ2-7 | . | 16 | TRBV20-1 | TGCAGTGCTAGTCCCATGGGGTTAGGGGGCTCCTACGAGCAGTACTTC | CSASPMGLGGSYEQYF
many | TRBJ1-1 | TRBD1 | 13 | TRBV7-9 | TGTGCCAGCAGCTTGGACAGGGCGATTGGAGCTTTCTTT | CASSLDRAIGAFF
. | TRBJ1-2 | . | 14 | TRBV7-9 | TGTGCCAGCATTTCCACGGACAGCCCCTATGGCTACACCTTC | CASISTDSPYGYTF
. | TRBJ2-5 | TRBD1 | 15 | TRBV7-9 | TGTGCCAGCAGCCAAGAACCAGACAGGGGAAAGACCCAGTACTTC | CASSQEPDRGKTQYF
many | TRBJ2-3 | TRBD2 | 16 | TRBV7-6 | TGTGCCAGCAGCTTAGTTACGGGAGGTCGCACAGATACGCAGTATTTT | CASSLVTGGRTDTQYF
. | TRBJ2-1 | TRBD1 | 16 | TRBV28 | TGTGCCAGCAGTTCCTGGACAGGGGCGTCCTACAATGAGCAGTTCTTC | CASSSWTGASYNEQFF
few | TRBJ2-1 | . | 15 | TRBV27 | TGTGCCAGCAGTTTATGGTCGGGGCGACACAATGAGCAGTTCTTC | CASSLWSGRHNEQFF
few | TRBJ1-2 | . | 18 | TRBV7-6 | TGTGCCAGCAGCTTAGCCTCGGGACCAGACGCAACTAACTATGGCTACACCTTC | CASSLASGPDATNYGYTF
few | TRBJ2-5 | . | 13 | TRBV27 | TGTGCCAGCAGTTTTGGGACCTTTGGGACCCAGTACTTC | CASSFGTFGTQYF
. | TRBJ1-5 | . | 16 | TRBV5-5 | TGTGCCAGCAGCTTGGGTTCAGAGGTAATCAAGCAGCCCCAGCATTTT | CASSLGSEVIKQPQHF
few | TRBJ2-3 | . | 11 | TRBV29-1 | TGCAGCGCAGAGACGGGCAGCACGCAGTATTTT | CSAETGSTQYF